This TCR beta chain was profiled in a study of blood T cell repertoires in COVID-19. Study background: Donors in the United States, Italy and Spain gave samples during acute or convalescent COVID-19. T cells, B-cell-depleted T cells, or PBMCs provided the cDNA or gDNA that served as material.

V shed 5 bases and J 6 bases; nucleotides not matched to a gene: 6. The CDR3 spans 14 residues. Germline lookup yields CDR1 KGHDR and CDR2 SFDVKD. Source study methods: Estimation of nucleated cell counts relied on the amplification of reference gene primers. Clones were read by immunoSEQ multiplex PCR, and TCRdb kept only the in-frame ones, dropping some. V, J and clone size were drawn from that table, and D and trimming were deduced from the DNA. The sample holds approximately 60,000 clones, over 75% seen once. The source material was peripheral blood. V is TRBV24-1 and J is TRBJ2-3; 8 bases align to TRBD1. This sequence originates from a man in his 60s with acute or convalescent COVID-19. CDR3 DNA sequence: TGTGCCACCAGTGGGACAGGGACTTCGGATACGCAGTATTTT. It specifies CATSGTGTSDTQYF.